Sequencing of this T cell receptor (beta chain) was carried out in a study of cytomegalovirus exposure and HLA in healthy donors. The wider study: For the approximately 400 genotyped donors, around 76% fell within the Caucasian-associated ancestry cluster.

As to this clone: Its antigen is as yet unknown.

Whole-study findings and limits: Previously analyzed data showed that most TCR beta V segments were productive at a frequency of about 87% or about 30%. In a later analysis, compared with equally common non-associated chains, HLA-associated beta chains were more expanded.

Amplification used 60 Vbeta primers and 13 Jbeta primers. Produced via immunoSEQ multiplex PCR; TCRdb's table is partial and in-frame only. The sample lists approximately 210,000 clones; 80% were seen once. CDR1 and CDR2 from the germline V gene are KGHSH and LQKENI. Deletions cut 0 bases from V and 3 bases from J, with 8 bases between. CDR3 length: 15 amino acids. The TCR comes from a woman in her forties in good health and CMV-seronegative. Sequencing was done on a sample of PBMCs. The chain couples TRBV18 to TRBJ2-2; D gene ambiguous. This chain's CDR3 is CASSPPSLDTGELFF. The CDR3 DNA is TGTGCCAGCTCACCACCTTCACTTGACACCGGGGAGCTGTTTTTT.